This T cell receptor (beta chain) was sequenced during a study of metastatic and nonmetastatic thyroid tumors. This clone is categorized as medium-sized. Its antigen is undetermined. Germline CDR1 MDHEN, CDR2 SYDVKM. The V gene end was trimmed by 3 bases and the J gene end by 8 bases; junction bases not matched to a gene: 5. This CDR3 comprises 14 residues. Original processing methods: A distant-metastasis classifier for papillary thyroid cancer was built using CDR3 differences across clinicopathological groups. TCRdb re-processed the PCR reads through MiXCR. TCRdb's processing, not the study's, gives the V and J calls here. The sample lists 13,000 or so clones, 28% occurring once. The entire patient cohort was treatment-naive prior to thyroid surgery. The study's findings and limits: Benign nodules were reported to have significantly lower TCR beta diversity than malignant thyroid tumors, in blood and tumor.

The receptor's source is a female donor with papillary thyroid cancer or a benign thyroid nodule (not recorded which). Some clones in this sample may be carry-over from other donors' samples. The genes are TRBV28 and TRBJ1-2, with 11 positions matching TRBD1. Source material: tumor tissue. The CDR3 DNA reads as TGTGCCAGCAGTTTGGACAGGGGGCTGCGGGGCTACACCTTC. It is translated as CASSLDRGLRGYTF.